This paragraph reports one T cell receptor beta chain. The target antigen is unknown. The CDR3 contains 15 residues. Germline assignment: CDR1 GTSNPN and CDR2 SVGIG (reference sequence). V gave up 1 base and J gave up 9 bases; unmatched junction bases: 10. Measured with immunoSEQ multiplex PCR; TCRdb has only the in-frame clones, and not every one. The profile shows roughly 4,200 clones, 66% of them singletons. The data derive from a study of STAT3 mutations in large granular lymphocyte leukemia. Study observations and caveats: At least one immunodominant TCR beta clonotype appeared in every T-cell large granular lymphocyte leukemia patient. No sample exists from the first appearance of each clone. Differing intervals and regimens complicate linking therapy response to clone burden.

The chain has TRBV30 and TRBJ2-2; 8 nucleotides align to TRBD2. This receptor was identified in a man in his fifties or sixties with T-cell large granular lymphocyte leukemia. Some clones in this sample may be carry-over from other donors' samples. The specimen was peripheral blood mononuclear cells. As DNA, the CDR3 is TGTGCCTGGAGTGGTGTCGGGGGGGGTTCCAGGGAGCTGTTTTTT. It encodes CAWSGVGGGSRELFF. Full variable domain (missing parts from reference TRBV30 and TRBJ2-2): SQTIHQWPATLVQPVGSPLSLECTVEGTSNPNLYWYRQAAGRGLQLLFYSVGIGQISSEVPQNLSASRPQDRQFILSSKKLLLSDSGFYLCAWSGVGGGSRELFFGEGSRLTVL.